The 17 T cell receptor beta chains listed next were all sequenced from one sample in a study of blood T cells in healthy people across ages (dated by TCRdb to about 2015). Libraries were made using 5' RACE. Sequencing relied on an Illumina HiSeq 2500. A second PCR of roughly 6 to 11 cycles was run with a J-beta primer mix and a sample-barcoded 5' primer. The raw public data were reprocessed by TCRdb itself: fastp quality trimming at Q25, MiXCR clonotype calling, in-frame beta chains only. When rows share a CDR3 protein, they turn into one entry using the most common DNA and genes. Counted in this sample were around 1,500,000 distinct CDR3 sequences; approximately 38% of them appeared once. The ten most abundant clones make up roughly 7.7% of the sample. Sequenced sample: blood. All receptors derive from a woman aged 18-29 years in good health.

This clonotype appeared many times. CDR3 nucleotide sequence: TGTGCCAGCAGCCCAGGGGGTTCACCCCTCCACTTT. It yields the protein CASSPGGSPLHF. The rearrangement joins TRBV6-6 to TRBJ1-6, with 7 nucleotides matching TRBD1. J lost 9 bases, V lost 6 bases, and 2 bases had no gene match. The germline CDR1 and CDR2 sequences are MNHNY and SVGAGI (reference sequence). The CDR3 covers 12 residues.

This clonotype was found a few times. The rearrangement joins TRBV11-2 to TRBJ1-5, with TRBD1 as a possible D gene (5 bases). The CDR3 covers 14 residues. Trimming took off 0 bases at V and 5 bases at J, with 8 bases between the two ends. Germline V gene lookup returns CDR1 SGHAT and CDR2 FQNNGV. CDR3 amino acids: CASSLDWGDQPQHF. CDR3 sequence (DNA): TGTGCCAGCAGCTTAGATTGGGGGGATCAGCCCCAGCATTTT.

This clonotype was detected a few times. The chain uses TRBV16 and TRBJ2-3; D gene ambiguous. The V end lost 3 bases, the J end lost 4 bases, and 8 bases lay between the germline ends. The CDR3 loop spans 13 amino acids. CDR1 is KGHSY, CDR2 FQNENV, per germline. CDR3 nucleotide sequence: TGTGCCAGCAGCCACCAGACCTCAGATACGCAGTATTTT. Protein: CASSHQTSDTQYF.

V gene TRBV6-5 combines with J gene TRBJ2-5, with D perhaps TRBD2 (5 bases). The J call is uncertain, as TRBJ2-7 better fits the DNA end. From germline, CDR1 is MNHEY and CDR2 SVGAGI. The CDR3 runs to 15 residues. Written as DNA, the CDR3 is TGTGCCAGCAGTTACTCCGGCAGCGAGGGTTACGAGCAGTACTTC. Protein product: CASSYSGSEGYEQYF.

The chain employs TRBV6-1 and TRBJ2-5; D uncertain. TRBJ2-7 matches the DNA end more closely, so the J call is doubtful. The CDR3 contains 14 residues. CDR1 is MNHNS and CDR2 is SASEGT in the germline V gene. The CDR3 DNA is TGTGCCAGCAGTGAAGGTACGTCAGGCTACGAGCAGTACTTC. Encoded protein: CASSEGTSGYEQYF.

J is TRBJ2-1 and V is TRBV20-1, with a weak D call TRBD2 (5 bases). The CDR3 length is 15 residues. V was cut by 0 bases and J by 6 bases, with 15 bases left in between. CDR1 is DFQATT, CDR2 SNEGSKA, per germline (reference sequence). The CDR3 loop is CSARDVPDGLNEQFF. Written as DNA, the CDR3 is TGCAGTGCTAGAGATGTCCCCGACGGACTCAATGAGCAGTTCTTC.

The chain carries TRBV27 and TRBJ2-3; 9 nucleotides line up with TRBD1. CDR3 length: 17 residues. Germline V gene sequence: CDR1 MNHEY, CDR2 SMNVEV (reference sequence). V was pared by 5 bases and J by 2 bases, with 11 bases of the junction left unmatched. The CDR3 region is CASSTTRQGGPTDTQYF. The CDR3 DNA reads as TGTGCCAGCAGTACGACCCGACAGGGGGGGCCCACAGATACGCAGTATTTT.

This rearrangement joins TRBV5-5 to TRBJ2-7; 7 nucleotides line up with TRBD2. V shed 1 base, J shed 7 bases, and the junction held 11 bases outside the gene matches. The CDR3 totals 15 residues. Germline V gene sequence: CDR1 SGHKS, CDR2 YYEKEE (reference sequence). The CDR3 nucleotides read TGTGCCAGCAGCTTGTTCGCGCGGGAGACCCATGAGCAGTACTTC. It codes for CASSLFARETHEQYF.

V gene TRBV20-1 combines with J gene TRBJ2-3; tentative D call: TRBD1 (6 bases). CDR3 length equals 14 residues. Trimming left V 7 bases short and J 1 base short, with 15 bases between. Germline CDR1 is DFQATT and CDR2 is SNEGSKA (reference sequence). In DNA, the CDR3 is TGCAGTGGGGCCAGGGGAGCGGGCACAGATACGCAGTATTTT. It codes for CSGARGAGTDTQYF.

This chain connects TRBV27 to TRBJ2-1; maybe TRBD2 (6 bases). V lost 5 bases to trimming and J lost 4 bases, with 24 bases between them. Germline assignment: CDR1 MNHEY and CDR2 SMNVEV (reference sequence). CDR3 length: 18 residues. CDR3 nucleotides: TGTGCCAGCAGTCCCCCTTTACCCATAGCGGACTTTTACAATGAGCAGTTCTTC. Translation: CASSPPLPIADFYNEQFF.

This clonotype was picked up many times. The chain couples TRBV10-3 to TRBJ2-1, with TRBD2 matching over 9 bases. The germline CDR1 and CDR2 sequences are ENHRY and SYGVKD. J gave up 7 bases and V 3 bases, and 7 bases lay outside the gene matches. The CDR3 runs 15 residues. DNA of the CDR3: TGTGCCATCAGTGATGATAGCGGGAGTTCTAATGAGCAGTTCTTC. This codes for CAISDDSGSSNEQFF.

The V gene is TRBV21-1, the J gene TRBJ2-7; the D segment call TRBD2 is taken from the table without a DNA check. The J call may not be correct, given that the DNA end is closer to TRBJ2-5. TRBV21-1 is tagged as a pseudogene. The CDR3 is 19 amino acids. The DNA of the CDR3 is TGTGCCAGCAGCAAAGCAGTTGGGGCTAGCGGGGGATTGGGAGAGACCCAGTACTTC. Protein: CASSKAVGASGGLGETQYF.

The CDR3 protein is CASTRGRGGYEQYF. CDR3 in DNA: TGTGCCAGCACCAGGGGACGGGGAGGCTACGAGCAGTACTTC. The genes are TRBV6-6 and TRBJ2-7, with D perhaps matching TRBD1 or TRBD2 (6 bases each). Per the germline V gene, CDR1 is MNHNY and CDR2 is SVGAGI (reference sequence). The CDR3 is 14 amino acids. With 7 bases removed from V and 3 bases from J, the gap between germline ends came to 16 bases.

The rearrangement uses TRBV5-1 and TRBJ2-7, with D perhaps TRBD1 or TRBD2 (6 bases each). The germline gives CDR1 SGHRS, CDR2 YFSETQ. The CDR3 extends over 16 amino acids. Trimming took 4 bases from V and 5 from J, leaving 22 bases between them. CDR3 loop: CASSPQPGALENEQYF. CDR3 nucleotide sequence: TGCGCCAGCAGCCCCCAGCCGGGGGCGCTTGAGAACGAGCAGTACTTC.

This clonotype was seen only a few times. The gene calls are TRBV25-1 and TRBJ2-4; 10 nucleotides align to TRBD1. TRBJ2-7 explains the end of the DNA better; the J call may be wrong. Germline CDR1 is MGHDK and CDR2 is SYGVNS. The CDR3 spans 16 residues. The CDR3 loop reads CASSESPGQGTYEQYF. CDR3 bases: TGTGCCAGCAGTGAATCTCCGGGACAGGGGACCTACGAGCAGTACTTC.

CDR3 loop: CASSKGQGGNEQFF. CDR3 coding DNA: TGCGCCAGCAGCAAGGGACAGGGGGGCAATGAGCAGTTCTTC. This chain connects TRBV5-1 to TRBJ2-1; 11 bases map to TRBD1. Trimming removed 4 bases from V and 6 bases from J; junction bases left unmatched: 3. Germline-derived CDR1 and CDR2 are SGHRS and YFSETQ. CDR3 length: 14 residues.

This clonotype showed up just a few times. The chain recombines TRBV30 with TRBJ2-3; D may be TRBD1 or TRBD2 (5 bases each). The V gene lost 4 bases and the J gene lost 6 bases, with 14 bases spanning the gap. Germline V gene lookup returns CDR1 GTSNPN and CDR2 SVGIG (reference sequence). CDR3 size: 13 residues. CDR3 bases: TGTGCCTGGAACGGACTGGGGACCGATACGCAGTATTTT. Translating gives CAWNGLGTDTQYF. The complete variable domain, with remaining parts taken from reference TRBV30 and TRBJ2-3, reads SQTIHQWPATLVQPVGSPLSLECTVEGTSNPNLYWYRQAAGRGLQLLFYSVGIGQISSEVPQNLSASRPQDRQFILSSKKLLLSDSGFYLCAWNGLGTDTQYFGPGTRLTVL.